This T cell receptor beta chain was sequenced in a study of Ad26.COV2.S vaccination and SARS-CoV-2 variants. Across the study: Ad26.COV2.S was injected intramuscularly once or twice, 56 days apart.

Documented treatment: around 19 received Ad26.COV2.S at low or high dose, single or two shots; about five received placebo; per-sample allocation not given. It was on day 63 after the first vaccine or placebo injection that samples were taken. The individual, an adult aged 18-55 years, was a donor in Boston. Study-level findings and limits: Spike-specific TCR breadth was greater in vaccine than placebo recipients.

The germline V and J ends were trimmed by 1 base and 6 bases, with 13 bases remaining between them. Germline CDR1 and CDR2: LGHNA and YSLEER. CDR3 size: 15 residues. Repertoires were generated with immunoSEQ multiplex PCR, while TCRdb's copy carries only in-frame clones and drops some. The sample lists more than 300,000 clones, approximately 90% occurring once. This clone was recorded only once. Its antigen remains unidentified. This sequence originates from a person between 18 and 65 years old who received the Ad26.COV2.S COVID-19 vaccine or a placebo. The sequences come from peripheral blood, collected in a trial of Ad26.COV2.S vaccine versus placebo. This chain links TRBV4-3 with TRBJ1-5, with TRBD1 as a possible D gene (6 bases). The CDR3 loop is CASSQGPQGSQPQHF. CDR3 sequence (DNA): TGCGCCAGCAGCCAAGGACCACAGGGAAGTCAGCCCCAGCATTTT.